This T cell receptor (beta chain) comes out of a study of blood T cells in healthy people across ages. Regarding this clonotype: Antigen: not known.

Each sample provided at least 6 micrograms of extracted total RNA. Study-wide points: More naive CD4+ cells and higher diversity marked long-lived donors relative to aged donors. The CMV status of each donor remained undetermined, and this could have confounded shifts in expanded clonotypes.

Combining a sample-barcoded 5' primer with a J-beta primer mix, a second PCR ran for roughly 7 to 11 cycles. MiXCR, run by TCRdb on the 5' RACE reads, gives a single entry per CDR3 protein. The sample shows 1.5 million to 2 million distinct CDR3 sequences, about 39% of them seen only once. The V and J ends lost 0 bases and 9 bases, in that order; junction bases with no gene match: 7. The CDR3 spans 15 residues. The germline V gene encodes CDR1 SGHRS and CDR2 YFSETQ. The chain joins TRBV5-1 to TRBJ2-1; 9 nucleotides agree with TRBD1. Sequencing was performed on blood. This TCR derives from a human donor in good health. The CDR3 sequence: CASSLDMTGGSEQFF. The CDR3 DNA reads as TGCGCCAGCAGCTTGGACATGACAGGGGGTAGTGAGCAGTTCTTC.